This TCR beta chain derives from a study of cytomegalovirus exposure and HLA in healthy donors. The wider study: The study's early data release held about 85 million unique TCRs from HLA-typed donors. Findings and limits, study-wide: Some TCR beta chains (roughly 160 of them) were listed as cytomegalovirus-associated. Further analysis was carried out later, and it showed several of the most significant clusters appearing linked to common viral pathogens.

PCR amplification relied on 60 Vbeta primers (plus 13 Jbeta primers). Sequencing used immunoSEQ multiplex PCR; TCRdb keeps in-frame clones, though not all of them. Counted here are tens of thousands of clones, around 81% occurring once; the ten biggest clones make up under 6.5%. V was clipped by 4 bases and J by 10 bases, with 17 bases between them. Germline CDR1 MNHEY, CDR2 SVGAGI. CDR3 length equals 14 residues. Worth noting for this clone: As yet, its antigen is unknown.

The chain couples TRBV6-5 to TRBJ2-1; D perhaps matches TRBD1 (5 bases). This clonotype was sampled from a man aged 50-60 years in good health and CMV-seronegative. Sequences were obtained from PBMCs. CDR3 sequence (DNA): TGTGCCAGCAGTTCTAGGGGTCAAAGCTTGGAGCAGTTCTTC. It yields the protein CASSSRGQSLEQFF.